Listed here are 15 T cell receptor beta chains from one sample, sequenced in a study of blood T cell repertoires in COVID-19. The method was immunoSEQ multiplex PCR; TCRdb's version includes in-frame clones alone and lacks a portion of them. Among about 400,000 clones listed, around nine tenths were seen once. The material sequenced was peripheral blood. The receptor source for this set is a human donor in a cohort sampled during active COVID-19.

The rearrangement joins TRBV30 to TRBJ1-1; D unclear. This CDR3 has 12 amino acids. V lost 5 bases, J lost 3 bases, and 10 bases lay in between. CDR1 and CDR2 from the germline V gene are GTSNPN and SVGIG (reference sequence). The CDR3 protein is CAWDTGDTEAFF. Here the CDR3 DNA reads TGTGCCTGGGACACCGGGGACACTGAAGCTTTCTTT.

This chain connects TRBV19 to TRBJ1-5, with 8 bases matching TRBD1. Per the germline V gene, CDR1 is LNHDA and CDR2 is SQIVND (reference sequence). The CDR3 is 14 residues long. V lost 4 bases and J lost 7; bases outside the gene matches: 6. Here the CDR3 DNA reads TGTGCCAGTAGTACGGACAGGGAGTACCAGCCCCAGCATTTT. It yields the protein CASSTDREYQPQHF.

This sequence joins TRBV12-5 and TRBJ1-5; TRBD1 agrees at 8 bases. V dropped 5 bases and J dropped 7; count of bases not matched to a gene: 7. Germline values: CDR1 LGHNT, CDR2 FRNRAP. CDR3 size: 14 residues. CDR3 region: CASGREDRDQPQHF. In DNA form, the CDR3 reads TGTGCTAGTGGTCGAGAGGACAGGGACCAGCCCCAGCATTTT. Looking up the rest from reference TRBV12-5 and TRBJ1-5 gives the full variable domain: DARVTQTPRHKVTEMGQEVTMRCQPILGHNTVFWYRQTMMQGLELLAYFRNRAPLDDSGMPKDRFSAEMPDATLATLKIQPSEPRDSAVYFCASGREDRDQPQHFGDGTRLSIL.

CDR3 protein: CASTSRGGINQPQHF. For the CDR3, the DNA is TGTGCCAGCACCTCAAGGGGGGGGATTAATCAGCCCCAGCATTTT. The rearrangement links TRBV27 to TRBJ1-5; D is perhaps TRBD1 (6 bases). Deletions cut 7 bases from V and 4 bases from J, with 17 bases between. The germline gives CDR1 MNHEY, CDR2 SMNVEV (reference sequence). CDR3 size: 15 residues.

In its sample, this clone was seen a few times. This chain connects TRBV5-4 to TRBJ2-1; 8 bases are shared with TRBD1. The CDR3 totals 16 residues. The trim removed 4 bases at V and 12 bases at J, leaving 18 bases unmatched. Germline values: CDR1 SGHNT, CDR2 YYREEE (reference sequence). The CDR3 here is CASSINRGSLVGVQFF. The CDR3 DNA sequence: TGTGCCAGCAGCATAAACAGGGGGTCTCTTGTTGGGGTGCAGTTCTTC.

The chain joins TRBV7-3 to TRBJ2-5; 10 nucleotides match TRBD2. The CDR3 length is 14 residues. The germline V gene has CDR1 SGHTA and CDR2 FQGTGA. Losses at the gene ends were 1 base for V and 4 bases for J; bases not matched to a gene: 0. CDR3 sequence: CASSLIAGGETQYF. The CDR3 nucleotides are TGTGCCAGCAGCTTAATAGCGGGGGGAGAGACCCAGTACTTC.

This chain uses TRBV7-9 with TRBJ1-1; the D is unclear. V shed 0 bases and J shed 5 bases, with 10 bases lying between them. Germline CDR1 and CDR2: SEHNR and FQNEAQ (reference sequence). This CDR3 spans 14 amino acids. CDR3 sequence (DNA): TGTGCCAGCAGCTTAGCCGCGGCTCGGACTGAAGCTTTCTTT. Translating gives CASSLAAARTEAFF. Filled out from reference TRBV7-9 and TRBJ1-1, the complete variable domain reads DTGVSQNPRHKITKRGQNVTFRCDPISEHNRLYWYRQTLGQGPEFLTYFQNEAQLEKSRLLSDRFSAERPKGSFSTLEIQRTEQGDSAMYLCASSLAAARTEAFFGQGTRLTVV.

This clone has just a few counts. The chain recombines TRBV27 with TRBJ2-1; 8 positions match TRBD2. The junction had 9 bases not matched to a gene; V was cut back by 6 bases and J by 8 bases. CDR1 MNHEY and CDR2 SMNVEV come from the germline V gene (reference sequence). The CDR3 totals 14 residues. CDR3 sequence reads: CASSPRTSRYEQFF. CDR3 nucleotides: TGTGCCAGCAGCCCGAGGACTAGCAGGTATGAGCAGTTCTTC.

This clone was recorded once. J is TRBJ2-7 and V is TRBV3-1 (or the pseudogene TRBV3-2); TRBD1 agrees at 7 bases. Per the germline V gene, CDR1 is LGHDT and CDR2 is YNNKEL (reference sequence). This CDR3 has 15 residues. J was trimmed by 2 bases and V by 0 bases; bases with no gene match: 4. The CDR3, as DNA: TGTGCCAGCAGCCAAGAAACGGGACAGACCTACGAGCAGTACTTC. It translates to CASSQETGQTYEQYF.

This clone was found once. This chain connects TRBV6-1 to TRBJ2-7; D may be TRBD1 (6 bases). In germline, CDR1 is MNHNS, CDR2 SASEGT. Trimming removed 1 base from V and 2 bases from J, with 9 bases in between. This CDR3 is 14 amino acids long. CDR3 in amino acids: CASSEGPGAYEQYF. CDR3 DNA sequence: TGTGCCAGCAGTGAAGGCCCAGGGGCCTACGAGCAGTACTTC.

This clone showed up just a few times. The chain couples TRBV7-2 to TRBJ1-2, with 8 positions matching TRBD1. The CDR3 contains 15 residues. V shed 0 bases and J 7 bases; nucleotides not matched to a gene: 7. Germline lookup yields CDR1 SGHTA and CDR2 FQGNSA. CDR3: CASSLAVTGGTGYTF. Written as DNA, the CDR3 is TGTGCCAGCAGCTTAGCCGTCACAGGGGGTACTGGCTACACCTTC.

The J gene is TRBJ1-5, the V gene TRBV10-3; 10 bases are shared with TRBD1. CDR1 and CDR2 (germline): ENHRY, SYGVKD. CDR3 length: 16 residues. V lost 2 bases to trimming and J lost 4 bases; unmatched junction nucleotides: 5. The CDR3, as DNA: TGTGCCATCAGTGAGGGGGACAGGGGCCCAAATCAGCCCCAGCATTTT. Translation: CAISEGDRGPNQPQHF.

The J gene is TRBJ2-1, the V gene TRBV19; possibly TRBD1 for D (5 bases). V dropped 5 bases and J dropped 10 bases, with 15 bases sitting between them. Germline values: CDR1 LNHDA, CDR2 SQIVND (reference sequence). This CDR3 comprises 13 residues. The CDR3 protein is CASSPSPKGEQFF. CDR3 sequence (DNA): TGTGCCAGTAGTCCTAGTCCTAAGGGGGAGCAGTTCTTC.

This clone was counted between two and nine times. The rearrangement links TRBV2 to TRBJ1-5; 9 bases are a match to TRBD1. The trim removed 7 bases at V and 7 bases at J, leaving 8 bases unmatched. Per the germline V gene, CDR1 is SNHLY and CDR2 is FYNNEI. This CDR3 has 14 residues. Here the CDR3 DNA reads TGTGCCAGCAACACACAGGGGGCGAGGCAGCCCCAGCATTTT. It yields the protein CASNTQGARQPQHF.

This clone showed up just once. The chain recombines TRBV10-3 with TRBJ1-2; TRBD1 matches 8 bases. After removal of 5 bases from V and 8 bases from J, the junction contained 7 bases not matched to a gene. This CDR3 comprises 13 residues. The V gene's germline CDR1 is ENHRY and CDR2 SYGVKD. The CDR3 nucleotides are TGTGCCATCAGTTTCGACAGGGGTGAGGGCTACACCTTC. Translated: CAISFDRGEGYTF.